Listed below are T cell receptor beta chains from one sample, sequenced in a study of T-cell memory formation after mild COVID-19. TCRdb redid the calling of the 5' RACE reads with MiXCR, one entry per CDR3 protein. The table records about 290,000 distinct CDR3 sequences, 15% to 20% of them present only once. The sample comprised PBMCs or a T cell subset sorted from them (not recorded which). These receptors all stem from a man younger than 35 who had mild COVID-19 (a few samples of this study predate the infection). Cell type and time point are not known. Each CDR3 is given with its conserved first and last residue. The D gene is left open where the match is weak. Clone size is stated in some rows and not others, as once, few, many or a class when expanded.

V	D	J	size	CDR3	DNA
TRBV28	NA	TRBJ2-2	NA	CASSSDGLTGELFF	TGTGCCAGCAGTTCGGATGGCTTAACCGGGGAGCTGTTTTTT
TRBV5-4	TRBD2	TRBJ2-1	NA	CASSLVASGNEQFF	TGTGCCAGCAGCTTGGTCGCTAGCGGAAATGAGCAGTTCTTC
TRBV4-2	TRBD1	TRBJ1-4	few	CASSPSGDREEVEATNEKLFF	TGTGCCAGCAGCCCCAGTGGGGACAGGGAAGAAGTAGAAGCAACTAATGAAAAACTGTTTTTT
TRBV9	NA	TRBJ2-2	few	CASSVTWNTGELFF	TGTGCCAGCAGCGTGACTTGGAACACCGGGGAGCTGTTTTTT
TRBV12-3/TRBV12-4	TRBD1	TRBJ2-3	many	CASSLSNFRGDTQYF	TGTGCCAGCAGTTTATCAAACTTCAGGGGGGATACGCAGTATTTT
TRBV6-6	NA	TRBJ2-7	NA	CASSYSIGIGYEQYF	TGTGCCAGCAGTTACTCGATTGGGATAGGCTACGAGCAGTACTTC
TRBV5-1	TRBD1	TRBJ2-3	few	CASSFLFRTGDTDTQYF	TGCGCCAGCAGCTTCCTCTTTAGGACAGGGGACACAGATACGCAGTATTTT
TRBV11-2	NA	TRBJ1-2	NA	CASSSVKGAWGYTF	TGTGCCAGCAGCTCCGTTAAGGGAGCCTGGGGCTACACCTTC
TRBV28	NA	TRBJ2-7	few	CASSPHREGVSYEQYF	TGTGCCAGCAGTCCCCACAGGGAGGGGGTCTCCTACGAGCAGTACTTC
TRBV5-4	NA	TRBJ1-1	NA	CASSLRSGAGNTEAFF	TGTGCCAGCAGCTTGCGGTCGGGGGCAGGGAACACTGAAGCTTTCTTT
TRBV10-2	NA	TRBJ2-2	few	CASSDVGRTNTGELFF	TGCGCCAGCAGTGATGTAGGCCGGACGAACACCGGGGAGCTGTTTTTT
TRBV20-1	NA	TRBJ1-5	NA	CSGARAGNQPKHF	TGCAGTGGGGCCAGGGCGGGCAATCAGCCCAAGCATTTT
TRBV5-6	NA	TRBJ1-1	NA	CASSTYGVDTEAFF	TGTGCCAGCAGCACTTACGGGGTGGACACTGAAGCTTTCTTT
TRBV5-1	NA	TRBJ2-1	few	CASSSGEPGNEQFF	TGCGCCAGCAGCTCTGGGGAACCAGGAAATGAGCAGTTCTTC
TRBV4-2	NA	TRBJ1-1	few	CASSQLRGGGSEAFF	TGTGCCAGCAGCCAACTGCGAGGGGGGGGGAGTGAAGCTTTCTTT
TRBV7-9	NA	TRBJ1-5	NA	CASSSTGVHQPQHF	TGTGCCAGCAGCTCCACGGGGGTGCATCAGCCCCAGCATTTT
TRBV6-5	NA	TRBJ1-5	few	CASRERSEGNQPQHF	TGTGCCAGCAGGGAACGATCAGAAGGCAATCAGCCCCAGCATTTT
TRBV4-2	NA	TRBJ2-2	few	CASSQVGGGDNTGELFF	TGTGCCAGCAGCCAAGTTGGCGGGGGCGATAACACCGGGGAGCTGTTTTTT
TRBV19	TRBD1	TRBJ1-1	few	CASSPGTGGNTEAFF	TGTGCCAGTAGTCCTGGGACAGGAGGGAACACTGAAGCTTTCTTT
TRBV7-9	TRBD1	TRBJ2-1	NA	CASSTRGWNEQFF	TGTGCCAGCAGCACCAGGGGGTGGAATGAGCAGTTCTTC
TRBV18	NA	TRBJ1-2	few	CASSETEAHYGYTF	TGTGCCAGCTCAGAGACAGAGGCGCACTATGGCTACACCTTC
TRBV18	NA	TRBJ2-3	NA	CASSPAAVGVWTDTQYF	TGTGCCAGCTCACCAGCCGCTGTAGGGGTCTGGACAGATACGCAGTATTTT
TRBV9	NA	TRBJ1-5	NA	CASSVAPTVDQPQHF	TGTGCCAGCAGCGTAGCTCCGACAGTTGATCAGCCCCAGCATTTT
TRBV7-9	TRBD1	TRBJ2-3	few	CASSRQGAISDTQYF	TGTGCCAGCAGTCGACAGGGGGCAATCTCAGATACGCAGTATTTT
TRBV12-3/TRBV12-4	NA	TRBJ1-1	many	CASRQGITEAFF	TGTGCCAGCAGACAGGGTATCACTGAAGCTTTCTTT
TRBV29-1	TRBD1	TRBJ1-2	NA	CSVRQGHGYTF	TGCAGCGTCCGACAGGGGCATGGCTACACCTTC
TRBV5-5	NA	TRBJ2-5	few	CASSWKTGGMETQYF	TGTGCCAGCAGCTGGAAGACAGGAGGAATGGAGACCCAGTACTTC
TRBV5-4	TRBD2	TRBJ2-5	many	CASSRDLRGAQETQYF	TGTGCCAGCAGCCGGGATCTGCGGGGGGCCCAAGAGACCCAGTACTTC